The source of this T cell receptor (beta chain) is a study of cytomegalovirus exposure and HLA in healthy donors. V shed 1 base and J 4 bases; nucleotides not matched to a gene: 4. CDR3 length: 14 amino acids. Germline-derived CDR1 and CDR2 are KGHSH and LQKENI. Primers: 60 Vbeta forward and 13 Jbeta reverse. Using immunoSEQ multiplex PCR, the repertoire was profiled, and TCRdb retains in-frame clones only, with some absent. The sample contains roughly 160,000 clones, around four fifths of which appear only once. The sequence came from a boy aged 2 to 9 in good health and CMV-seronegative. Input material: PBMCs. The chain is built from TRBV18 and TRBJ2-7; TRBD2 agrees at 7 bases. The CDR3 coding sequence is TGTGCCAGCTCACCACGGCGGGAGAGTTACGAGCAGTACTTC. This gives the protein CASSPRRESYEQYF.